A selection of T cell receptor beta chains follows, all from one sample in a study of cytomegalovirus exposure and HLA in healthy donors. Sequencing was performed with immunoSEQ multiplex PCR; in TCRdb, only in-frame clones are kept and a portion is missing. This sample's table has some 80,000 clones. The material sequenced was PBMCs. The source of these receptors is a woman in her twenties or thirties in good health and CMV-seronegative. Both conserved end residues are part of each CDR3. A D gene is named only where the DNA matches it firmly.

J,D,V,DNA,CDR3
TRBJ2-1,TRBD1,TRBV6-5,TGTGCCAGCAGTCGAGGACAGGGGGCTTACAATGAGCAGTTCTTC,CASSRGQGAYNEQFF
TRBJ2-6,-,TRBV9,TGTGCCAGCGCACGTGACTCCTCTGGGGCCAACGTCCTGACTTTC,CASARDSSGANVLTF
TRBJ1-2,TRBD1,TRBV28,TGTGCCAGCGGAACAGGGGTCTATGGCTACACCTTC,CASGTGVYGYTF
TRBJ1-1,-,TRBV27,TGTGCCAGCAGTCCCACCTGGGCAGGTGAAGCTTTCTTT,CASSPTWAGEAFF
TRBJ1-1,TRBD1,TRBV4-1,TGCGCCAGCAGCCTCCAATGGGGACAGGGGGCGGGGAGGGCTGAAGCTTTCTTT,CASSLQWGQGAGRAEAFF
TRBJ2-2,TRBD2,TRBV7-6,TGTGCCAGCAGCCCAAGCGGGGGAGGGAACACCGGGGAGCTGTTTTTT,CASSPSGGGNTGELFF
TRBJ2-1,TRBD2,TRBV13,TGTGCCAGCAGCTGGGGACTAGTTTCAACCAATGAGCAGTTCTTC,CASSWGLVSTNEQFF
TRBJ1-1,-,TRBV25-1,TGTGCCAGCAGTGGGACAGTGAACACTGAAGCTTTCTTT,CASSGTVNTEAFF
TRBJ1-2,-,TRBV30,TGTGCCTGGAGTGTACGGTTGAGCTATGGCTACACCTTC,CAWSVRLSYGYTF
TRBJ2-1,TRBD1,TRBV29-1,TGCAGCGTTGCGGGACAGGAAGCATCCTACAATGAGCAGTTCTTC,CSVAGQEASYNEQFF
TRBJ2-7,TRBD2,TRBV10-1,TGCGCCAGCAGTGAGTCGACTCGGCTAGCGGGGCGGCAGTACTTC,CASSESTRLAGRQYF
TRBJ2-7,-,TRBV7-8,TGTGCCAGCAGCCTAGAGGCAGGGGACGGATCCGAGCAGTACTTC,CASSLEAGDGSEQYF
TRBJ1-3,-,TRBV30,TGTGCCTGGAGTGTACGGGACACCATATATTTT,CAWSVRDTIYF
TRBJ2-7,TRBD1,TRBV29-1,TGCAGCGCGAGTGGGCTATTCGGGACAGCGGCCTACGAGCAGTACTTC,CSASGLFGTAAYEQYF
TRBJ2-5,TRBD2,TRBV6-1,TGTGCCAGCAGTGAAGTTAGCGGGGGGCAAGAGACCCAGTACTTC,CASSEVSGGQETQYF
TRBJ1-2,-,TRBV6-1,TGTGCCAGCAGTGAAATAGGGAGCGCGTATGGCTACACCTTC,CASSEIGSAYGYTF
TRBJ2-2,-,TRBV18,TGTGCCAGCTCACAGTCCCAACGGACTATTAACACCGGGGAGCTGTTTTTT,CASSQSQRTINTGELFF
TRBJ1-2,TRBD1,TRBV5-1,TGCGCCAGCAGCTGGACACAGGGGGCCTATGGCTACACCTTC,CASSWTQGAYGYTF
TRBJ1-3,TRBD1,TRBV19,TGTGCCAGTAGTGAACCGGGACAGGGGGTAAACACCATATATTTT,CASSEPGQGVNTIYF
TRBJ1-5,-,TRBV15,TGTGCCACCAGCAGAGAAGGAGGGGTCGGCAATCAGCCCCAGCATTTT,CATSREGGVGNQPQHF
TRBJ2-7,TRBD2,TRBV2,TGTGCCAGCAGTGAGGAGGCTAGCGGGACCTACGAGCAGTACTTC,CASSEEASGTYEQYF
TRBJ1-2,TRBD1,TRBV2,TGTGCCAGCAGGGGGACAGGGAATTATGGCTACACCTTC,CASRGTGNYGYTF
TRBJ1-2,TRBD1,TRBV27,TGTGCCAGCAGTCTTCGGACAGGGATAGGCTATGGCTACACCTTC,CASSLRTGIGYGYTF
TRBJ1-2,-,TRBV6-1,TGTGCCAGCAGTGAAAGCAGGGGATCCCTCTATGGCTACACCTTC,CASSESRGSLYGYTF
TRBJ1-5,-,TRBV7-2,TGTGCCAGCAGCTTAGTCTCAGGAGGTCAGCCCCAGCATTTT,CASSLVSGGQPQHF
TRBJ2-5,TRBD2,TRBV29-1,TGCAGCGTTGATCTAGCGGGGAGTGAGACCCAGTACTTC,CSVDLAGSETQYF
TRBJ1-6,TRBD1,TRBV5-5,TGTGCCAGCAGCTTAGTGGACAGGGGAGGGTCACCCCTCCACTTT,CASSLVDRGGSPLHF
TRBJ1-2,-,TRBV30,TGTGCCTGGAGTGGACAAATGGTTGTCAACTATGGCTACACCTTC,CAWSGQMVVNYGYTF
TRBJ1-1,-,TRBV2,TGTGCCAGCAGTGACGACAGGACGCAAGCTTTCTTT,CASSDDRTQAFF
TRBJ2-1,-,TRBV30,TGTGCCTGGCAGGGATTCGGTGGTCCGTTCTTC,CAWQGFGGPFF
TRBJ1-5,TRBD1,TRBV7-8,TGTGCCAGCAGCTTAGAGGGGGCCATCCTCTTCAATCAGCCCCAGCATTTT,CASSLEGAILFNQPQHF
TRBJ1-3,-,TRBV5-1,TGCGCCAGCAGCTTGGTAGGAGGGAAGATCTCTGGAAACACCATATATTTT,CASSLVGGKISGNTIYF
TRBJ2-4,TRBD2,TRBV6-1,TGTGCCAGCAGTGAAGAGGGGAGGGGTGCCAAAAACATTCAGTACTTC,CASSEEGRGAKNIQYF
TRBJ2-1,TRBD1,TRBV27,TGTGCCAGCAGGAAGACAGGGGGCGAGGGGAATGAGCAGTTCTTC,CASRKTGGEGNEQFF
TRBJ2-5,-,TRBV11-2,TGTGCCAGCAGCTTACTCCGGGAGACTGCCAGGGCCCAGTACTTC,CASSLLRETARAQYF